One sample yielded the 2 T cell receptor beta chains listed below, sequenced in a study of metastatic and nonmetastatic thyroid tumors. There were no patients who had received any treatment before thyroid surgery. TCRdb re-clonotyped the PCR reads via MiXCR. The table shows about 28,000 clones, with under 25% occurring only once. Sequencing was performed on blood. These receptors were taken from a female donor with papillary thyroid cancer or a benign thyroid nodule (not recorded which). Some clones in this sample may be carry-over from other donors' samples.

Many counts were recorded for this clone. The rearrangement uses TRBV12-3 or TRBV12-4 and TRBJ2-2, with D perhaps matching TRBD2 (5 bases). The CDR3 has 13 amino acids. Trimming pared 6 bases from V and 5 bases from J, leaving 10 bases between. The CDR3 loop reads CASRPSQTGELFF. The CDR3 nucleotides are TGTGCCAGCAGACCTAGCCAAACCGGGGAGCTGTTTTTT.

The chain recombines TRBV6-1 with TRBJ1-5; TRBD1 agrees at 9 bases. This CDR3 has 15 residues. Germline V gene lookup returns CDR1 MNHNS and CDR2 SASEGT. V dropped 6 bases and J dropped 4; count of bases not matched to a gene: 7. The CDR3 nucleotides read TGTGCCAGCAGGGAACAGGGGGCGGTGAATCAGCCCCAGCATTTT. Amino acid sequence: CASREQGAVNQPQHF.